The 8 T cell receptor beta chains presented below share a single source sample, sequenced in a study of blood T cell repertoires in COVID-19. TCRdb keeps only in-frame clones here, not all; method: immunoSEQ multiplex PCR. The sample has approximately 150,000 clones; approximately 95% are singletons. The source material was peripheral blood. The receptors shown here come from an older woman with COVID-19, enrolled during active disease.

The chain recombines TRBV19 with TRBJ1-5; TRBD1 might be the D (5 bases). Germline loops: CDR1 LNHDA, CDR2 SQIVND (reference sequence). The CDR3 length is 14 residues. Trimming took 7 bases from V and 4 from J, leaving 14 bases between them. Here the CDR3 DNA reads TGTGCCAGTAAGGTAGGACACACAAATCAGCCCCAGCATTTT. It yields the protein CASKVGHTNQPQHF.

The chain couples TRBV7-8 to TRBJ1-1, with a possible D match to TRBD1 (6 bases). The CDR3 has 14 amino acids. Germline V gives CDR1 SGHVS, CDR2 FQNEAQ. Between the trimmed V and J ends, which lost 0 bases and 9 bases, there was a span of 14 bases. The CDR3 reads CASSLALGTPKAFF. CDR3 sequence (DNA): TGTGCCAGCAGCTTAGCCTTAGGGACACCGAAAGCTTTCTTT.

The chain employs TRBV30 and TRBJ1-3, with 8 bases lining up with TRBD1. Germline V gene lookup returns CDR1 GTSNPN and CDR2 SVGIG (reference sequence). The CDR3 runs to 14 residues. V trimming: 2 bases; J trimming: 2 bases; junction bases outside the gene matches: 2. CDR3: CAWSQQGAGNTIYF. CDR3 nucleotide sequence: TGTGCCTGGAGTCAACAGGGGGCTGGAAACACCATATATTTT.

The chain joins TRBV5-1 to TRBJ1-2; possible D gene TRBD1, 6 bases. The germline V gene encodes CDR1 SGHRS and CDR2 YFSETQ. With 4 bases removed from V and 7 bases from J, the gap between germline ends came to 11 bases. The CDR3 consists of 12 residues. The CDR3, as DNA: TGCGCCAGCAGCGTCACAGGGAGTGGCTACACCTTC. Protein sequence: CASSVTGSGYTF.

V gene TRBV19 combines with J gene TRBJ1-1; possible D gene TRBD1, 5 bases. The CDR3 length is 14 residues. Trimming took 5 bases from V and 8 from J, leaving 18 bases between them. The germline gives CDR1 LNHDA, CDR2 SQIVND (reference sequence). The DNA for the CDR3 is TGTGCCAGTAGTTCGACAGTTAGGGCTTCCGAAGCTTTCTTT. Amino acid sequence: CASSSTVRASEAFF.

The chain joins TRBV5-4 to TRBJ1-2, with D perhaps TRBD1 (5 bases). Looked up from germline, CDR1 is SGHNT and CDR2 is YYREEE (reference sequence). The V gene lost 4 bases and the J gene lost 0 bases, with 22 bases spanning the gap. The CDR3 consists of 18 residues. CDR3 nucleotides: TGTGCCAGCAGCCGCAATCAGGGATGGGGCGCCTCTAACTATGGCTACACCTTC. It is translated as CASSRNQGWGASNYGYTF.

The V call is TRBV7-2, the J call TRBJ2-7; possible D gene TRBD1, 5 bases. This CDR3 is 15 amino acids long. Germline V gene lookup returns CDR1 SGHTA and CDR2 FQGNSA. V lost 3 bases and J 0 bases, leaving 12 bases between the germline ends. This CDR3 is CASSLGPLSSYEQYF. As DNA, the CDR3 is TGTGCCAGCAGCTTGGGGCCTTTAAGCTCCTACGAGCAGTACTTC.

The chain recombines TRBV11-2 with TRBJ1-1, with D perhaps matching TRBD1 (5 bases). The CDR3 is 14 amino acids. Trimming removed 5 bases from V and 4 bases from J, with 14 bases in between. Germline lookup yields CDR1 SGHAT and CDR2 FQNNGV. This CDR3 reads CASSPPGGFTEAFF. CDR3 bases: TGTGCCAGCAGCCCTCCGGGGGGATTCACTGAAGCTTTCTTT.